These 30 T cell receptor beta chains were all obtained from the same sample, sequenced in a study of cytomegalovirus exposure and HLA in healthy donors. PCR amplification relied on 60 Vbeta primers (plus 13 Jbeta primers). Profiled with immunoSEQ multiplex PCR; TCRdb holds only in-frame clones, not every one. The sample totals 70,000 to 90,000 clones. Sequencing was carried out using PBMCs. Source of these receptors: a young man in good health and CMV-seropositive.

This chain joins TRBV7-9 and TRBJ2-5; 7 bases are a match to TRBD2. V was clipped by 5 bases and J by 0 bases; unmatched bases: 9. Looked up from germline, CDR1 is SEHNR and CDR2 is FQNEAQ (reference sequence). The CDR3 is 16 residues long. CDR3 in amino acids: CASSPQSGGYQETQYF. CDR3 DNA: TGTGCCAGCAGCCCCCAGTCGGGGGGATACCAAGAGACCCAGTACTTC.

The J gene is TRBJ2-7, the V gene TRBV27, with 9 bases lining up with TRBD1. The CDR3 is 14 residues long. Trimming at V came to 8 bases and at J to 2 bases, leaving 7 bases not matched to a gene. In germline, CDR1 is MNHEY, CDR2 SMNVEV (reference sequence). Here the CDR3 reads CASADGTGPYEQYF. CDR3 coding DNA: TGTGCCAGCGCTGACGGGACAGGGCCCTACGAGCAGTACTTC.

The genes are TRBV18 and TRBJ2-1; 8 nucleotides agree with TRBD1. The germline gives CDR1 KGHSH, CDR2 LQKENI. Unmatched junction bases numbered 1, after V lost 3 bases and J lost 3 bases. The CDR3 contains 14 residues. CDR3 sequence reads: CASSPTGDYNEQFF. For the CDR3, the DNA is TGTGCCAGCTCACCGACAGGGGACTACAATGAGCAGTTCTTC.

The V and J genes are TRBV19 and TRBJ2-1; TRBD2 agrees at 7 bases. Unmatched junction bases numbered 3, after V lost 4 bases and J lost 6 bases. The CDR3 has 13 residues. Germline V gene data show CDR1 as LNHDA and CDR2 as SQIVND (reference sequence). The CDR3 loop is CASSSGRINEQFF. The DNA for the CDR3 is TGTGCCAGTAGTAGCGGGAGAATCAATGAGCAGTTCTTC.

This chain links TRBV5-6 with TRBJ1-2, with D possibly being TRBD1 (6 bases). Per the germline V gene, CDR1 is SGHDT and CDR2 is YYEEEE. The CDR3 extends over 14 amino acids. The ends were cut back, 3 bases at V and 13 bases at J, with 22 bases in the middle. As DNA, the CDR3 is TGTGCCAGCAGCTGGGGACGGGACACCGGGAGGGGCACCTTC. It yields the protein CASSWGRDTGRGTF.

The CDR3 loop reads CASSLSRGRRDTEAFF. For the CDR3, the DNA is TGTGCCAGCAGTTTAAGTAGGGGGCGAAGGGACACTGAAGCTTTCTTT. The chain links TRBV28 to TRBJ1-1; 7 bases agree with TRBD1. The CDR3 has 16 amino acids. Trimming took 2 bases from V and 3 from J; bases not matched to a gene: 9. The germline CDR1 and CDR2 sequences are MDHEN and SYDVKM.

The rearrangement joins TRBV19 to TRBJ1-2, with D unresolved. The germline gives CDR1 LNHDA, CDR2 SQIVND (reference sequence). V gave up 10 bases and J gave up 0 bases, with 15 bases separating them. The length of the CDR3 is 14 residues. Written as DNA, the CDR3 is TGTGCCATCCGGGGTGGAAGGACTAACTATGGCTACACCTTC. Its translation is CAIRGGRTNYGYTF.

The genes are TRBV6-5 and TRBJ2-1; D is unresolved. Looked up from germline, CDR1 is MNHEY and CDR2 is SVGAGI. Trimming stripped 0 bases from V and 0 bases from J, with 9 bases between. The CDR3 loop spans 16 amino acids. Written as DNA, the CDR3 is TGTGCCAGCAGTTACTCGCCGGTGAGCTCCTACAATGAGCAGTTCTTC. It codes for CASSYSPVSSYNEQFF.

This chain uses TRBV9 with TRBJ2-1, with 13 nucleotides matching TRBD2. This CDR3 spans 18 amino acids. V trimming: 3 bases; J trimming: 7 bases; junction bases outside the gene matches: 13. Germline CDR1 SGDLS, CDR2 YYNGEE. Here the CDR3 DNA reads TGTGCCAGCAGCGGACCCCTCAGGACTAGCGGGAGAAAGAATGAGCAGTTCTTC. Its protein is CASSGPLRTSGRKNEQFF.

The chain joins TRBV7-2 to TRBJ2-5; TRBD1 agrees at 7 bases. The J call could be wrong; TRBJ2-7 is a better fit for the DNA end. The CDR3 sequence is 14 residues long. CDR1 is SGHTA, CDR2 FQGNSA, per germline. The CDR3 nucleotides are TGTGCCAGCAGCCTGGGACAGCGTTCCTACGAGCAGTACTTC. Encoded protein: CASSLGQRSYEQYF.

The chain is built from TRBV29-1 and TRBJ2-7; D ambiguous. The V end lost 4 bases, the J end lost 0 bases, and 7 bases lay between the germline ends. The V gene's germline CDR1 is SQVTM and CDR2 ANQGSEA. CDR3 length equals 12 residues. CDR3 nucleotides: TGCAGCGTTGTGGCAGGCTCCTACGAGCAGTACTTC. This codes for CSVVAGSYEQYF.

The J gene is TRBJ1-2, the V gene TRBV9; perhaps TRBD1 as D (5 bases). Trimming shortened V by 6 bases and J by 4 bases, and 7 bases separated the two germline ends. CDR1 is SGDLS, CDR2 YYNGEE, per germline. The CDR3 has 11 residues. The CDR3 DNA is TGTGCCAGCATGGGGGGCTATGGCTACACCTTC. This gives the protein CASMGGYGYTF. Complete variable domain (other parts from reference TRBV9 and TRBJ1-2): DSGVTQTPKHLITATGQRVTLRCSPRSGDLSVYWYQQSLDQGLQFLIQYYNGEERAKGNILERFSAQQFPDLHSELNLSSLELGDSALYFCASMGGYGYTFGSGTRLTVV.

DNA for the CDR3: TGTGCCAGCAGTTCGAGTGGGACTAGCGGTTCCAATGAGCAGTTCTTC. This encodes CASSSSGTSGSNEQFF. The chain is built from TRBV6-6 and TRBJ2-1; 11 bases map to TRBD2. Germline lookup yields CDR1 MNHNY and CDR2 SVGAGI (reference sequence). J was trimmed by 6 bases and V by 4 bases; bases with no gene match: 8. The CDR3 is made up of 16 amino acids.

This chain links TRBV19 with TRBJ2-1; perhaps TRBD2 as D (5 bases). V was trimmed by 7 bases and J by 8 bases, leaving 18 bases between them. Germline CDR1 reads LNHDA; CDR2 reads SQIVND (reference sequence). CDR3 length: 14 amino acids. The CDR3 is CASTALTRIHEQFF. The CDR3 DNA is TGTGCCAGTACCGCCCTTACTAGGATCCATGAGCAGTTCTTC.

This chain connects TRBV4-2 to TRBJ1-1; D remains ambiguous. The germline V gene has CDR1 LGHNA and CDR2 YNFKEQ. V was shortened by 0 bases and J by 11 bases, with 16 bases between the two germline ends. The CDR3 totals 14 residues. CDR3 sequence reads: CASSQDPRGGSAFF. The DNA of the CDR3 is TGTGCCAGCAGCCAAGATCCTAGAGGTGGTTCGGCTTTCTTT.

This chain links TRBV28 with TRBJ1-4; 8 bases are a match to TRBD1. V shed 5 bases and J 0 bases; nucleotides not matched to a gene: 8. The CDR3 spans 17 residues. CDR1 is MDHEN, CDR2 SYDVKM, per germline. The CDR3 region is CASSLQGVGATNEKLFF. In DNA, the CDR3 is TGTGCCAGCAGTCTACAGGGGGTGGGGGCAACTAATGAAAAACTGTTTTTT.

This chain uses TRBV5-1 with TRBJ2-1; D perhaps matches TRBD1 (6 bases). The CDR3 runs to 14 residues. Germline CDR1 is SGHRS and CDR2 is YFSETQ. V lost 4 bases to trimming and J lost 6 bases, with 14 bases between them. CDR3 bases: TGCGCCAGCAGCCCCGGACAGATTGGCAATGAGCAGTTCTTC. It translates to CASSPGQIGNEQFF.

The gene calls are TRBV6-4 and TRBJ1-5; no definite D call. The germline V gene has CDR1 MRHNA and CDR2 SNTAGT. V was pared by 0 bases and J by 3 bases, with 6 bases between. This CDR3 spans 14 amino acids. DNA of the CDR3: TGTGCCAGCAGTGACTCGGCCGACAATCAGCCCCAGCATTTT. Amino acids: CASSDSADNQPQHF.

The chain combines TRBV28 with TRBJ1-5, with D perhaps matching TRBD1 (6 bases). The CDR3 runs to 12 residues. The germline V gene encodes CDR1 MDHEN and CDR2 SYDVKM. The ends were cut back, 6 bases at V and 9 bases at J, with 12 bases in the middle. The CDR3 coding sequence is TGTGCCAGCAGCCAAGGACAGCCGCCCCAGCATTTT. It codes for CASSQGQPPQHF.

This sequence joins TRBV5-4 and TRBJ1-1; possibly TRBD1 for D (6 bases). Germline CDR1 SGHNT, CDR2 YYREEE (reference sequence). The length of the CDR3 is 15 residues. Trimming removed 2 bases from V and 5 bases from J, with 16 bases in between. CDR3 amino acids: CASSLGGTELTEAFF. The CDR3 bases are TGTGCCAGCAGCTTAGGGGGAACGGAGTTGACTGAAGCTTTCTTT.

The chain uses TRBV11-2 and TRBJ2-7; no clear D. V shed 0 bases and J shed 5 bases, with 5 bases lying between them. The CDR3 runs 12 residues. Germline CDR1 is SGHAT and CDR2 is FQNNGV. The CDR3 nucleotides read TGTGCCAGCAGCTTAGATGTAGACGAGCAGTACTTC. As protein: CASSLDVDEQYF.

The chain uses TRBV29-1 and TRBJ1-4; 8 nucleotides align to TRBD1. V trimming: 0 bases; J trimming: 11 bases; junction bases outside the gene matches: 14. The CDR3 consists of 16 residues. Germline V gives CDR1 SQVTM, CDR2 ANQGSEA. CDR3 in DNA: TGCAGCGTTGAAGAAGGGGAGGGGACAGGCATCCCGAAACTGTTTTTT. This sequence encodes CSVEEGEGTGIPKLFF.

The chain combines TRBV6-6 with TRBJ2-2; no clear D. Germline values: CDR1 MNHNY, CDR2 SVGAGI (reference sequence). This CDR3 comprises 14 residues. The V end was cut by 3 bases, the J end by 4 bases, with 9 bases between. CDR3 bases: TGTGCCAGCAGTTATTCTGACTCCACCGGGGAGCTGTTTTTT. Protein: CASSYSDSTGELFF.

As DNA, the CDR3 is TGTGCCAGTAGTATAAGACTTCAGAGCACAGATACGCAGTATTTT. Protein product: CASSIRLQSTDTQYF. This rearrangement joins TRBV19 to TRBJ2-3; D is undetermined. CDR1 is LNHDA and CDR2 is SQIVND in the germline V gene (reference sequence). The CDR3 is made up of 15 amino acids. V was trimmed by 2 bases and J by 0 bases, leaving 9 bases between them.

J is TRBJ2-7 and V is TRBV28; 7 positions match TRBD1. With V trimmed by 6 bases and J by 4 bases, 3 bases remained unmatched. Germline V gives CDR1 MDHEN, CDR2 SYDVKM. This CDR3 has 12 amino acids. CDR3 sequence: CASRGQRYEQYF. The CDR3 DNA sequence: TGTGCCAGCAGGGGACAGCGTTACGAGCAGTACTTC.

CDR3 DNA: TGTGCCAGCAGTGACTCGAACAGGGCTGGCACAGATACGCAGTATTTT. Protein product: CASSDSNRAGTDTQYF. J is TRBJ2-3 and V is TRBV6-4; possible D gene TRBD1, 6 bases. CDR3 length: 16 residues. V was pared by 0 bases and J by 1 base, with 11 bases between. Per germline, CDR1 MRHNA and CDR2 SNTAGT.

This chain joins TRBV5-1 and TRBJ1-1, with D possibly matching TRBD1 (5 bases). The V and J ends lost 6 bases and 7 bases respectively, with 16 bases between them. The CDR3 contains 13 residues. Germline V gives CDR1 SGHRS, CDR2 YFSETQ. CDR3 DNA: TGCGCCAGCAATCAAGGAGCGGGGGGTGAAGCTTTCTTT. Translating gives CASNQGAGGEAFF.

The J gene is TRBJ2-7, the V gene TRBV6-1; TRBD1 matches 10 bases. CDR1 and CDR2 from the germline V gene are MNHNS and SASEGT. This CDR3 is 15 amino acids long. The junction had 9 bases not matched to a gene; V was cut back by 4 bases and J by 6 bases. CDR3 sequence: CASSALGQGTGEQYF. DNA for the CDR3: TGTGCCAGCAGTGCTCTGGGACAGGGGACCGGCGAGCAGTACTTC.

DNA of the CDR3: TGCGCCAGCAGCCCCGGGACAGGGGTCTCCAGGGAGCCCCAGCATTTT. Protein product: CASSPGTGVSREPQHF. The chain recombines TRBV5-1 with TRBJ1-5; 10 nucleotides align to TRBD1. Germline V gene lookup returns CDR1 SGHRS and CDR2 YFSETQ. The CDR3 covers 16 residues. V shed 4 bases, J shed 8 bases, and the junction held 12 bases outside the gene matches.

The chain has TRBV9 and TRBJ2-2; D is perhaps TRBD2 (6 bases). Trimming took 4 bases from V and 6 from J, leaving 16 bases between them. The CDR3 runs to 15 residues. The germline gives CDR1 SGDLS, CDR2 YYNGEE. CDR3 sequence (DNA): TGTGCCAGCAGCCCGCGGCAACTAGCTGCCGGGGAGCTGTTTTTT. This sequence encodes CASSPRQLAAGELFF.